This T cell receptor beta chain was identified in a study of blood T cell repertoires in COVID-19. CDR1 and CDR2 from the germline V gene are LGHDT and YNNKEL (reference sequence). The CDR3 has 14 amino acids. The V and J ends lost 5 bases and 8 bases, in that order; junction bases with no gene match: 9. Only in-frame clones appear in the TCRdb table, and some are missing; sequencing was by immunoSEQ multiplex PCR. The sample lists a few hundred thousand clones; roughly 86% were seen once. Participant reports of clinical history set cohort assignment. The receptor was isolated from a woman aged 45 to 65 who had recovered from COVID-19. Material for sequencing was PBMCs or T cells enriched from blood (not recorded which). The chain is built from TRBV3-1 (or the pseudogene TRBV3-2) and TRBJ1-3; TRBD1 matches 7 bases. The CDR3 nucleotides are TGTGCCAGCAGCAGTGACAGGGCTCGAGACACCATATATTTT. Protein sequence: CASSSDRARDTIYF.